This is a list of T cell receptor beta chains from one sample in a study of T cells in Graves' hyperthyroidism and ophthalmopathy. Each CDR3 protein gets one entry after TCRdb re-called the multiplex PCR reads with MiXCR. The top ten hold about 17% of the sample, which has 550,000 to 600,000 distinct CDR3 sequences, approximately 15% seen once. The specimen was blood. The receptors originated from a woman between 18 and 30 years old with Graves' hyperthyroidism. The CDR3 runs from the conserved cysteine through the conserved F or W. Each record gives: J gene, D gene, clone size, V gene, CDR3 DNA, CDR3 protein. A D gene is named only where the DNA matches it firmly. Some rows mark clone size as missing; the rest say once, few, many or name a class of expanded clone.

TRBJ2-7	TRBD2	many	TRBV9	TGTGCCAGCAGCGTAGGAGAATGGGAGGGCCGCTACGAGCAGTACTTC	CASSVGEWEGRYEQYF
TRBJ1-5	TRBD1	many	TRBV3-1	TGTGCCAGCAGCCATGCAGACAGGGGTGGTCAGCCCCAGCATTTT	CASSHADRGGQPQHF
TRBJ1-2	-	-	TRBV5-1	TGCGTCAGCAGCTTGGCAGGGGATTATGGCTACACCTTC	CVSSLAGDYGYTF
TRBJ2-5	TRBD2	many	TRBV12-5	TGTGCTAGTGGTTACCTAGCGGGGGCACTGGGCCAAGAGACCCAGTACTTC	CASGYLAGALGQETQYF
TRBJ2-1	-	few	TRBV3-1	TGTGCCAGCAGCCAAGGGGACTTCACTGAGCAGTTCTTC	CASSQGDFTEQFF
TRBJ1-4	-	few	TRBV6-4	TGTGCCAGCAGTGAATCACGGATCAATGAAAAACTGTTTTTT	CASSESRINEKLFF
TRBJ2-3	TRBD2	few	TRBV6-5	TGTGCCAGCAGTTACGCTACTAAGCGGGGGATTAGCACAGATACGCAGTATTTT	CASSYATKRGISTDTQYF
TRBJ2-2	TRBD2	many	TRBV20-1	TGCAGTGCTTTTAGCGGGAGCCCTTCGGCGGTTACCGGGGAGCTGTTTTTT	CSAFSGSPSAVTGELFF
TRBJ1-5	-	many	TRBV18	TGTGCCAGCTCACCTTCGGAACAGCCCCAGCATTTT	CASSPSEQPQHF
TRBJ2-4	-	many	TRBV20-1	TGCAGTGCTAGAGACGCTAGCTCAACCGAAAACATTCAGTACTTC	CSARDASSTENIQYF
TRBJ1-3	-	-	TRBV12-3/TRBV12-4	TGTGCCAGCAGTTCTCACCCGGGCTCTAGCTCTGGAAACACCATATATTTT	CASSSHPGSSSGNTIYF
TRBJ1-2	-	many	TRBV15	TGTGCCACCAGCAGAGTTTCCGGGCAGTACTATGGCTACACCTTC	CATSRVSGQYYGYTF
TRBJ2-2	TRBD1	-	TRBV19	TGTGCCAATCGGGACAGAACCACCGGGGAGCTGTTTTTT	CANRDRTTGELFF
TRBJ2-2	-	many	TRBV5-1	TGCGCCAGCAGCTTGACGTCCGGGGAGCTGTTTTTT	CASSLTSGELFF
TRBJ1-2	-	many	TRBV12-3/TRBV12-4	TGCGCCAGCAGCTTGGGAGGGCAGAACTATGGCTACACCTTC	CASSLGGQNYGYTF
TRBJ2-1	TRBD1	-	TRBV6-4	TGTGCCAGCAGTGACAAGCAGGGGGCAGGGAATGAGCAGTTCTTC	CASSDKQGAGNEQFF
TRBJ1-1	-	few	TRBV5-6	TGTGCCAGCAGCTTTCCCGGGACCACTGAAGCTTTCTTT	CASSFPGTTEAFF
TRBJ2-7	TRBD2	few	TRBV5-1	TGCGCCAGCAGTTTGACTAGCGGGAGTCGACACGAGCAGTACTTC	CASSLTSGSRHEQYF
TRBJ1-2	-	many	TRBV5-8	TGTGCCAGCAGCCACGATTCGGGTTCTGACTATGGCTACACCTTC	CASSHDSGSDYGYTF
TRBJ2-3	-	many	TRBV20-1	TGCAGTGCTAGAGATCTCGGAAGGGGCAGTGGTTTCAACACAGATACGCAGTATTTT	CSARDLGRGSGFNTDTQYF
TRBJ1-4	-	many	TRBV3-1	TGTGCCAGCAGCCGTAGGCCACAGGTCGCAACTAATGAAAAACTGTTTTTT	CASSRRPQVATNEKLFF
TRBJ1-2	-	few	TRBV12-3/TRBV12-4	TGTGCCAGCAGACCGCGGGGGGGGTTTCAGGGCTACACCTTC	CASRPRGGFQGYTF
TRBJ2-5	TRBD1	-	TRBV27	TGTGCCAGCAGTTTCTTGGGACAGGGCGGAGAGACCCAGTACTTC	CASSFLGQGGETQYF
TRBJ2-4	-	few	TRBV12-3/TRBV12-4	TGTGCCAGCAGTTTAATGTGGTTCGTGTTCGAGAACAACAAAAACATTCAGTACTTC	CASSLMWFVFENNKNIQYF
TRBJ2-3	TRBD1	few	TRBV9	TGTGCCAGCAGCGTAGACAGGGGGAGCCCAGATACGCAGTATTTT	CASSVDRGSPDTQYF
TRBJ2-1	TRBD2	many	TRBV7-9	TGTGCCAGCCTTATAGGGACTAGCGGAGAGAATGAGCAGTTCTTC	CASLIGTSGENEQFF
TRBJ2-7	TRBD1	many	TRBV28	TGTGCCAGCAGTTCAGCCGGGACAGGGGGTTACGAGCAGTACTTC	CASSSAGTGGYEQYF
TRBJ1-1	-	-	TRBV13	TGTGCCAGCAGCCCTAGGGCTGGGAACACTGAAGCTTTCTTT	CASSPRAGNTEAFF
TRBJ2-7	TRBD1	-	TRBV27	TGTGCCAGCAGTTTCGGGACAGGGAGTCCCTACGAGCAGTACTTC	CASSFGTGSPYEQYF
TRBJ2-7	TRBD2	-	TRBV5-8	TGTGCCAGCAGCTTGGCGGGACTAGCGGGAGGGACTAACTACGAGCAGTACTTC	CASSLAGLAGGTNYEQYF
TRBJ2-5	-	few	TRBV29-1	TGCAGCGTAGCTACTAGTGCTTCAGAGACCCAGTACTTC	CSVATSASETQYF
TRBJ2-7	TRBD2	-	TRBV11-2	TGTGCCAGCAGCCTCGGGACTAGCGCCATTTACGAGCAGTACTTC	CASSLGTSAIYEQYF
TRBJ2-1	-	many	TRBV5-5	TGTGCCAGCAGCTTCACCGGAGGAGCGGCTGAGCAGTTCTTC	CASSFTGGAAEQFF
TRBJ2-7	-	many	TRBV28	TGTGCCAGCACCTTCGGGAATGGCCCATTCGGGCAGTACTTC	CASTFGNGPFGQYF
TRBJ2-7	-	few	TRBV19	TGTGCCAGTAGCAAGGACAGCAGCTCCTACGGGCAGTACTTC	CASSKDSSSYGQYF
TRBJ2-7	-	many	TRBV28	TGTGCCAGCAGTTTGGGTCTAGCGCTATACGAGCAGTACTTC	CASSLGLALYEQYF
TRBJ2-5	-	few	TRBV7-9	TGTGCCAGCAGCCCAGGACAGACCTTCCAAGAGACCCAGTACTTC	CASSPGQTFQETQYF
TRBJ1-2	-	few	TRBV6-2/TRBV6-3	TGTGCCAGCGCCAGAGCAACGACTAACTATGGCTACACCTTC	CASARATTNYGYTF
TRBJ2-2	-	-	TRBV19	TGTGCCAGTACACGTCGAAGGGACACCGGGGAGCTGTTTTTT	CASTRRRDTGELFF
TRBJ1-1	-	few	TRBV5-8	TGTGCCAGCAGCCAGGTATTGGGAACCCACACTGAAGCTTTCTTT	CASSQVLGTHTEAFF
TRBJ2-3	-	few	TRBV10-3	TGTGCCATCAGCATAAAGGGGAGCACAGATACGCAGTATTTT	CAISIKGSTDTQYF